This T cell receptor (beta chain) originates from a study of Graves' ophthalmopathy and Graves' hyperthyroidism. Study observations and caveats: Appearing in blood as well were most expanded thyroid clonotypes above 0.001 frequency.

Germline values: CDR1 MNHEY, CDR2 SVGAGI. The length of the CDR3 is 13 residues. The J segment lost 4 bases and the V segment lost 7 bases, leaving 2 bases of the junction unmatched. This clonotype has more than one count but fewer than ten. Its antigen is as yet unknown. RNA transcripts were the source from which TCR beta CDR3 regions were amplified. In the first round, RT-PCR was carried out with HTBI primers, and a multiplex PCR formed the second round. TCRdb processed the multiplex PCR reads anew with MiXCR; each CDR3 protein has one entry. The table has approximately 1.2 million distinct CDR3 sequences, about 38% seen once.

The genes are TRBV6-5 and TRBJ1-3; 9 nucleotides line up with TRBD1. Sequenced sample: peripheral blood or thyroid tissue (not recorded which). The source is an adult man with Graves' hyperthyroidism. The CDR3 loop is CASKGQGGNTIYF. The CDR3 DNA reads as TGTGCCAGCAAGGGACAGGGAGGAAACACCATATATTTT.